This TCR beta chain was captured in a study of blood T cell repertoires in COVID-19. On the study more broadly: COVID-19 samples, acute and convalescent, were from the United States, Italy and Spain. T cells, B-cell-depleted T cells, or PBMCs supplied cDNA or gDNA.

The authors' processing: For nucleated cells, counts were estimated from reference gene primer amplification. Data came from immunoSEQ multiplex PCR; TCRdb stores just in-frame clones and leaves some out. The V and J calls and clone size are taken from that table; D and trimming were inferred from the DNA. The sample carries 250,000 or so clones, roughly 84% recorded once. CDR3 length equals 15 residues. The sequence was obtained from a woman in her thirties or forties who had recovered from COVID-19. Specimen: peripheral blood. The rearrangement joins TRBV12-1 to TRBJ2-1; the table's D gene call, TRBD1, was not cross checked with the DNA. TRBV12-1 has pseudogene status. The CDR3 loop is CASSFRDRGRNEQFF. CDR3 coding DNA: TGTGCCAGCAGCTTCCGGGACAGGGGAAGGAATGAGCAGTTCTTC.